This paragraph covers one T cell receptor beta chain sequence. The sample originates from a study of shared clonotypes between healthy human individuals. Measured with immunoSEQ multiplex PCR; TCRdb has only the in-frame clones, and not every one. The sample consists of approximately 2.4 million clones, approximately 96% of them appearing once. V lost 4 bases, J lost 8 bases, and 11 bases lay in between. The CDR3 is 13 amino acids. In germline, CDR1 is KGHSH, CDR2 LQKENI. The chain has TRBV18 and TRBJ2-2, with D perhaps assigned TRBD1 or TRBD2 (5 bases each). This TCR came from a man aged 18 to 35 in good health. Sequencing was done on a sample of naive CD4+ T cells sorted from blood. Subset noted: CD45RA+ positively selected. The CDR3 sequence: CASSLAGTGELFF. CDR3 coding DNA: TGTGCCAGCTCACTCGCCGGGACGGGGGAGCTGTTTTTT.